The T cell receptor beta chain described here comes from a study of blood T cell repertoires in COVID-19 (dated by TCRdb to 2018 to 2020). With respect to the entire study: Samples covering the acute and convalescent phases of COVID-19 were provided by collaborators in the United States, Italy and Spain. Subjects who had been exposed to COVID-19, were actively infected with it, or had recovered from it provided the deeply sampled blood TCRbeta repertoires that made up the dataset. Sample metadata almost always included a de-identified subject ID, COVID-19 status, age in years and sex. Where HLA class I and class II types were available, the types were taken from metadata supplied by the sample provider, not from assay-based typing. The samples were drawn from the first 160 participants of the ongoing ImmuneRACE study and from 1,254 subjects provided by 6 global collaborators. The prospective study material was composed of cDNA or gDNA derived from T cells, B-cell-depleted T cells, or PBMCs. The repertoires were made available in a free public database intended to serve as a resource for research on the immune response to SARS-CoV-2.

TCRbeta CDR3 regions were amplified from genomic DNA by means of the immunoSEQ Assay, a bias-controlled multiplex PCR. Processing in the source paper ran as follows. Nucleated cell counts per sample were estimated from amplification of reference gene primers within the assay. To quantify the absolute abundance of each unique TCRbeta CDR3 rearrangement, sequence reads were collapsed and filtered. For each sample, productive Simpson clonality was calculated as the square root of Simpson's diversity index over productive rearrangements. As stored in TCRdb, this immuneACCESS dataset retains in-frame rearrangements with V and J assigned. A fraction of the clones does not appear; measured against another copy, unresolved V genes explain less than half of the discrepancy, and the remainder lacks a known reason. V and J calls and clone size come straight from that table; D and trimming were deduced from the DNA. The table for this sample lists tens of thousands of clones; around 86% of them were counted only once. Jointly, the top ten make up around a quarter of the sample.

Whole blood was collected in K2EDTA tubes by collaborating institutions according to the institutions' own protocols. For TCRbeta analysis, collaborator samples were shipped as frozen whole blood, as isolated PBMCs, or as DNA extracted from either sample type. The germline V gene gives CDR1 as ENHRY and CDR2 as SYGVKD. V gives up 4 bases and J gives up 7 bases, and the segment between their germline ends measures 14 bases. The CDR3 numbers 14 residues from cysteine through phenylalanine. Only the CDR3 region is kept as DNA, spanning 42 bases read in frame from base 1. As concerns this clone: Which antigen it targets is not known. No per-base quality is available; no much larger clone lies one base away.

Paper-wide results and their limitations: How much clinical and demographic metadata was included differed by source and by participant, and the metadata was provided uncurated.

The rearrangement joined TRBV10-3 to TRBJ1-5; the D gene lacks a confident call. The sequence came from a human donor in a cohort sampled during active COVID-19. What was sequenced was peripheral blood. Here is the DNA: TGTGCCATCAGTGCGGAGGGAGGCGGCCAGCCCCAGCATTTT. The encoded protein is CAISAEGGGQPQHF.